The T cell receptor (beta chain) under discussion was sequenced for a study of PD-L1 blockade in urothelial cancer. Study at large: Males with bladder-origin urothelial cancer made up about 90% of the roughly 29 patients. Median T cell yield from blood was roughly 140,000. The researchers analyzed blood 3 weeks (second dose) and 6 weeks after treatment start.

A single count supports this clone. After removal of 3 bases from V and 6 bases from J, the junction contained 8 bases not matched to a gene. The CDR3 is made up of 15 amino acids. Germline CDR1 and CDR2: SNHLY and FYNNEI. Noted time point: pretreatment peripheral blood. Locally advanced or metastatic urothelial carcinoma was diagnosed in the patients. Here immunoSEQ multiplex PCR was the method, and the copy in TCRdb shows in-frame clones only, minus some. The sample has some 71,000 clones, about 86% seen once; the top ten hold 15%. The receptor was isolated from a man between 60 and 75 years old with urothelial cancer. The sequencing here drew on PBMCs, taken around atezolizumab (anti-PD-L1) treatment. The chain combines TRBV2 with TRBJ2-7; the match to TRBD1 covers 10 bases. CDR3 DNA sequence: TGTGCCAGCAGTGACGTTGGGACAGGGGTAATCGAGCAGTACTTC. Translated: CASSDVGTGVIEQYF.